This paragraph covers one T cell receptor (beta chain) sequence. Here immunoSEQ multiplex PCR was the method, and the copy in TCRdb shows in-frame clones only, minus some. The data contain around 100,000 clones, roughly 69% of them seen just once; the ten biggest clones take up approximately 49%. This sample stems from a study of shared clonotypes between healthy human individuals. Germline lookup yields CDR1 SGHTA and CDR2 FQGNSA. The V gene lost 6 bases and the J gene lost 1 base, with 16 bases spanning the gap. The CDR3 length is 15 residues. The sequenced sample consisted of memory CD8+ T cells sorted from blood. As for subset: CD45RO+ cells pooled with CCR7-negative TemRA cells. This chain links TRBV7-2 with TRBJ2-7; D perhaps matches TRBD1 (8 bases). The receptor's source is a man aged 30-40 years in good health. The CDR3 DNA reads as TGTGCCAGCAGATTCGGACAGGGAGGGTCCTACGAGCAGTACTTC. Protein product: CASRFGQGGSYEQYF.